The clone carrying this TCR beta chain has at least ten counts. Its specificity is unknown. A second PCR of about 6 to 12 cycles used a sample-barcoded 5' primer and a J-beta primer mix. One entry per CDR3 protein results from TCRdb running MiXCR on the 5' RACE reads. The sample holds around 1.7 million distinct CDR3 sequences, roughly 27% seen once. The CDR3 sequence is 16 residues long. V was pared by 0 bases and J by 2 bases, with 4 bases of the junction left unmatched. Germline V gene sequence: CDR1 MNHEY, CDR2 SVGAGI. The sample comes from a study of blood T cells in healthy people across ages. Background on the study: About one barcoded beta molecule per two T cells came from capture by template switching.

Study-level results: Per-million-T-cell TCR beta diversity fell roughly linearly with age.

This TCR derives from a woman aged 25 to 39 in good health. This sequence joins TRBV6-5 and TRBJ2-5; TRBD2 aligns across 9 bases. Sequencing input: blood. The CDR3 reads CASSYSGSGGQETQYF. DNA for the CDR3: TGTGCCAGCAGTTACTCCGGTAGCGGGGGTCAAGAGACCCAGTACTTC.